This T cell receptor beta chain was profiled in a study of T cell responses to AZD1222 COVID-19 vaccine. The ends were cut back, 5 bases at V and 5 bases at J, with 7 bases in the middle. Germline CDR1 and CDR2: SGHRS and YFSETQ. The CDR3 runs 12 residues. TCRdb keeps only in-frame clones here, not all; method: immunoSEQ multiplex PCR. Among 250,000 to 300,000 clones listed, almost 95% were seen once. This sequence was found in an adult who received the AZD1222 COVID-19 vaccine. This chain links TRBV5-1 with TRBJ2-2; D is perhaps TRBD2 (5 bases). Here the sequenced sample was peripheral blood, taken 28 days after the second AZD1222 dose. The CDR3 reads CASRWTTGELFF. The CDR3 nucleotides read TGCGCCAGCAGATGGACTACCGGGGAGCTGTTTTTT.